These 9 T cell receptor beta chains originate from one sample sequenced in a study of shared clonotypes between healthy human individuals. TCRdb's table, derived via immunoSEQ multiplex PCR, lists solely in-frame clones and lacks some. The data show roughly 2.5 million clones, with just over 90% seen just once and 0.13% to 0.15% held by the top ten. Sequences were obtained from naive CD4+ T cells sorted from blood. Subset meaning: CD45RA+ positively selected. These receptors were taken from a man between 18 and 29 years old in good health.

The chain carries TRBV27 and TRBJ2-2; the D is unclear. Trimming shortened V by 7 bases and J by 5 bases, and 11 bases separated the two germline ends. CDR1 is MNHEY, CDR2 SMNVEV, per germline (reference sequence). The CDR3 totals 13 residues. This chain's CDR3 is CASNYQGTGELFF. CDR3 coding DNA: TGTGCCAGCAATTACCAAGGGACCGGGGAGCTGTTTTTT.

This chain uses TRBV7-9 with TRBJ2-1, with 7 bases lining up with TRBD2. The germline gives CDR1 SEHNR, CDR2 FQNEAQ (reference sequence). This CDR3 region has 17 residues. J gave up 0 bases and V 6 bases, and 11 bases lay outside the gene matches. For the CDR3, the DNA is TGTGCCAGCAGGGTAGCGCTAGCGGACCGCTCCTACAATGAGCAGTTCTTC. Its protein product is CASRVALADRSYNEQFF.

The chain uses TRBV5-4 and TRBJ2-7, with D possibly being TRBD2 (6 bases). CDR1 and CDR2 from the germline V gene are SGHNT and YYREEE (reference sequence). The length of the CDR3 is 12 residues. V lost 0 bases and J 8 bases, leaving 9 bases between the germline ends. The CDR3 sequence: CASSLVEGKQYF. CDR3 DNA sequence: TGTGCCAGCAGCTTGGTGGAGGGCAAGCAGTACTTC.

The rearrangement uses TRBV28 and TRBJ1-6, with TRBD1 matching over 9 bases. The CDR3 has 14 residues. Germline loops: CDR1 MDHEN, CDR2 SYDVKM. The V gene end was trimmed by 6 bases and the J gene end by 9 bases; junction bases not matched to a gene: 6. The CDR3 is CASRRDRVRSPLHF. The CDR3, as DNA: TGTGCCAGCAGACGGGACAGGGTCCGTTCACCCCTCCACTTT.

CDR3 residues: CASSLGRGTGAFPYGYTF. The CDR3 bases are TGTGCCAGCAGCTTAGGGAGGGGGACAGGGGCCTTCCCATATGGCTACACCTTC. The chain recombines TRBV7-2 with TRBJ1-2, with 10 bases matching TRBD1. The CDR3 sequence is 18 residues long. The V and J ends lost 1 base and 5 bases, in that order; junction bases with no gene match: 13. Germline V gives CDR1 SGHTA, CDR2 FQGNSA.

As to this clone: Other DNA sequences in the sample encode the same CDR3. The chain recombines TRBV7-6 with TRBJ2-7; the match to TRBD1 covers 9 bases. This CDR3 region has 14 residues. Germline lookup yields CDR1 SGHVS and CDR2 FNYEAQ. Germline trimming cut 5 bases from V and 2 bases from J; bases unmatched to any gene: 4. The CDR3 sequence is CASSLGQGTYEQYF. The CDR3, as DNA: TGTGCCAGCAGCCTTGGACAGGGGACCTACGAGCAGTACTTC.

This clone was found once. Other DNA variants within this sample encode the same CDR3. The chain employs TRBV6-5 and TRBJ2-5; no reliable D call. V lost 6 bases to trimming and J lost 2 bases, with 4 bases between them. Germline CDR1 and CDR2: MNHEY and SVGAGI. The CDR3 runs to 11 residues. The CDR3 DNA is TGTGCCAGCAGCCGTCAAGAGACCCAGTACTTC. This encodes CASSRQETQYF.

This chain connects TRBV7-8 to TRBJ2-7, with D unclear. This CDR3 comprises 15 residues. Trimming pared 0 bases from V and 0 bases from J, leaving 9 bases between. Per the germline V gene, CDR1 is SGHVS and CDR2 is FQNEAQ. CDR3 coding DNA: TGTGCCAGCAGCTTAGCGATGGGCAGCTCCTACGAGCAGTACTTC. Translation gives CASSLAMGSSYEQYF.

V is TRBV6-5 and J is TRBJ2-1; 7 nucleotides line up with TRBD1. Germline V gene sequence: CDR1 MNHEY, CDR2 SVGAGI. Germline trimming cut 6 bases from V and 6 bases from J; bases unmatched to any gene: 5. The CDR3 has 13 residues. CDR3 amino acids: CASSRTGSNEQFF. CDR3 DNA sequence: TGTGCCAGCAGCAGGACAGGCTCCAATGAGCAGTTCTTC.